This is a list of T cell receptor beta chains from one sample in a study of T cells after somatic rescue of genetic block. Clones were read by immunoSEQ multiplex PCR, and TCRdb kept only the in-frame ones, dropping some. Of tens of thousands of clones in the sample, under 95% were seen once. Source material: peripheral blood mononuclear cells (PBMCs). The receptors were sampled from a man aged 35 to 55. Both conserved end residues are part of each CDR3. Each record gives: V gene, D gene, J gene, clone size, CDR3 protein, CDR3 DNA. A D gene is named only where the DNA matches it firmly. Expanded clones are given a class, and other clones once, few, many or no size at all.

TRBV6-1	TRBD1	TRBJ2-5	once	CASRETGPQETQYF	TGTGCCAGCAGGGAGACAGGGCCCCAAGAGACCCAGTACTTC
TRBV5-1	TRBD1	TRBJ2-7	-	CASSGTEDSYEQYF	TGCGCCAGCTCCGGGACAGAGGACTCCTACGAGCAGTACTTC
TRBV5-5	-	TRBJ2-7	-	CASSFAADFSEQYF	TGTGCCAGCAGCTTCGCCGCGGACTTTAGCGAGCAGTACTTC
TRBV13	-	TRBJ2-3	-	CASSLGLADTQYF	TGTGCCAGCAGCTTAGGCCTAGCAGATACGCAGTATTTT
TRBV5-1	TRBD2	TRBJ2-3	-	CASSFGLAGIRSADTQYF	TGCGCCAGCAGCTTTGGGCTAGCGGGGATCAGGAGCGCAGATACGCAGTATTTT
TRBV27	-	TRBJ1-3	-	CASSLQGVVGNTIYF	TGTGCCAGCAGTTTACAGGGCGTAGTAGGAAACACCATATATTTT
TRBV25-1	-	TRBJ2-1	-	CASSTRRASYNEQFF	TGTGCCAGCAGTACCAGGCGGGCCTCCTACAATGAGCAGTTCTTC
TRBV21-1	-	TRBJ1-1	-	CASSKSAGQGEWTEAFF	TGTGCCAGCAGCAAATCGGCGGGACAGGGGGAGTGGACTGAAGCTTTCTTT
TRBV5-1	TRBD2	TRBJ2-1	-	CASSFGLADSSYNEQFF	TGCGCCAGCAGCTTCGGACTAGCGGATAGCTCCTACAATGAGCAGTTCTTC
TRBV7-9	-	TRBJ2-1	-	CASSFGQYNEQFF	TGTGCCAGCAGCTTTGGTCAGTACAATGAGCAGTTCTTC
TRBV27	-	TRBJ2-1	-	CASSSLVGVVNEQFF	TGTGCCAGCAGTTCGTTGGTGGGAGTTGTCAATGAGCAGTTCTTC
TRBV5-1	-	TRBJ2-3	-	CASSPEKGSDTQYF	TGCGCCAGCAGCCCGGAGAAGGGGTCGGATACGCAGTATTTT
TRBV11-2	-	TRBJ1-3	few	CASRRPGTYSGNTIYF	TGTGCCAGCAGAAGACCCGGGACTTACTCTGGAAACACCATATATTTT
TRBV28	-	TRBJ2-3	-	CASSTSGAGAGDTQYF	TGTGCCAGCAGTACCTCGGGGGCAGGGGCTGGAGATACGCAGTATTTT
TRBV27	-	TRBJ1-1	-	CASSFRGGGTEAFF	TGTGCCAGCAGTTTTAGGGGCGGGGGGACTGAAGCTTTCTTT
TRBV7-8	TRBD1	TRBJ1-5	once	CASSWGQGMASNQPQHF	TGTGCCAGCAGCTGGGGACAGGGGATGGCGAGCAATCAGCCCCAGCATTTT
TRBV9	-	TRBJ1-3	-	CASSPQISGNTIYF	TGTGCCAGCAGCCCCCAAATTTCTGGAAACACCATATATTTT
TRBV12-2	-	TRBJ1-2	-	CASRPNSYGYTF	TGTGCAAGTCGTCCAAACAGCTATGGCTACACCTTC
TRBV28	-	TRBJ2-7	-	CASSVVRRAYEQYF	TGTGCCAGCAGTGTGGTCAGGAGGGCCTACGAGCAGTACTTC
TRBV7-9	-	TRBJ2-3	-	CASSTVSDTQYF	TGTGCCAGCAGTACGGTCTCAGATACGCAGTATTTT
TRBV19	TRBD1	TRBJ1-5	-	CASSRGQGNQPQHF	TGTGCCAGTAGTAGGGGACAGGGCAATCAGCCCCAGCATTTT
TRBV7-2	-	TRBJ1-6	-	CASSFNSPLHF	TGTGCCAGCAGCTTTAATTCACCCCTCCACTTT
TRBV5-1	TRBD2	TRBJ2-7	once	CASRKTGGPYEQYF	TGCGCCAGCCGCAAAACGGGAGGGCCCTACGAGCAGTACTTC
TRBV5-5	-	TRBJ2-7	-	CASSSVPGLYEQYF	TGTGCCAGCAGCTCGGTCCCGGGGCTCTACGAGCAGTACTTC
TRBV28	TRBD1	TRBJ1-4	-	CASSEDRGWEKLFF	TGTGCCAGCAGTGAGGACAGGGGTTGGGAAAAACTGTTTTTT
TRBV5-4	-	TRBJ1-2	medium-sized	CASSSHNQGYGYTF	TGTGCCAGCAGCTCACACAATCAGGGCTATGGCTACACCTTC
TRBV18	-	TRBJ1-2	-	CASSPRGYGYTF	TGTGCCAGCTCACCACGGGGCTATGGCTACACCTTC
TRBV5-8	-	TRBJ2-7	-	CASCAGYEQYF	TGTGCCAGCTGCGCCGGCTACGAGCAGTACTTC
TRBV7-9	TRBD1	TRBJ1-5	-	CASSSGDSNQPQHF	TGTGCCAGCAGCTCCGGGGACAGTAATCAGCCCCAGCATTTT
TRBV11-2	-	TRBJ1-1	-	CASSLVGAGRANTEAFF	TGTGCCAGCAGCTTAGTCGGGGCAGGGCGTGCTAACACTGAAGCTTTCTTT
TRBV7-6	-	TRBJ2-2	-	CASSSDPTGELFF	TGTGCCAGCAGCTCCGACCCAACCGGGGAGCTGTTTTTT
TRBV5-1	TRBD2	TRBJ2-6	-	CASSSGGSSGANVLTF	TGCGCCAGCAGCTCGGGGGGAAGCTCTGGGGCCAACGTCCTGACTTTC
TRBV6-1	-	TRBJ1-5	few	CASRDYLGNQPQHF	TGTGCCAGCAGGGACTACCTTGGGAATCAGCCCCAGCATTTT
TRBV6-5	-	TRBJ1-2	-	CASSYATASYGYTF	TGTGCCAGCAGTTACGCTACGGCATCTTATGGCTACACCTTC
TRBV5-1	-	TRBJ1-3	-	CASSLVGVRYGNTIYF	TGCGCCAGCAGCTTGGTGGGGGTGAGGTACGGAAACACCATATATTTT
TRBV18	-	TRBJ2-2	-	CASSLGRQSPGELFF	TGTGCCAGCTCACTTGGGAGGCAGTCGCCCGGGGAGCTGTTTTTT
TRBV10-3	TRBD2	TRBJ2-5	-	CAISESAGGPSETQYF	TGTGCCATCAGTGAGTCTGCGGGAGGGCCCTCGGAGACCCAGTACTTC
TRBV10-3	-	TRBJ1-3	-	CAISEPGGENTIYF	TGTGCCATCAGCGAGCCTGGGGGCGAAAACACCATATATTTT
TRBV6-1	-	TRBJ1-5	-	CASSDLWNQPQHF	TGTGCCAGCAGTGACCTCTGGAATCAGCCCCAGCATTTT
TRBV28	TRBD1	TRBJ2-5	-	CASTKGDRNQETQYF	TGTGCCAGCACCAAGGGGGACAGAAACCAAGAGACCCAGTACTTC
TRBV2	TRBD1	TRBJ1-5	few	CASRQGGWNQPQHF	TGTGCCAGCAGACAAGGGGGCTGGAATCAGCCCCAGCATTTT
TRBV6-1	-	TRBJ1-4	-	CASSQQGGDEKLFF	TGTGCCAGCAGTCAACAGGGTGGGGACGAAAAACTGTTTTTT
TRBV15	TRBD2	TRBJ2-1	-	CATSRDGRAYNEQFF	TGTGCCACCAGCAGAGACGGGAGGGCCTACAATGAGCAGTTCTTC
TRBV2	-	TRBJ2-4	-	CASSEAGGKGGAVFF	TGTGCCAGCAGTGAAGCTGGGGGAAAGGGCGGAGCTGTATTCTTC
TRBV4-1	TRBD2	TRBJ2-7	few	CASSQAPGGEQYF	TGCGCCAGCAGCCAAGCGCCGGGGGGCGAGCAGTACTTC
TRBV15	-	TRBJ1-5	-	CATRGWSNQPQHF	TGTGCCACCAGAGGATGGAGCAATCAGCCCCAGCATTTT
TRBV28	-	TRBJ1-1	-	CASSFYGVSLNTEAFF	TGTGCCAGCAGTTTCTACGGGGTATCCCTGAACACTGAAGCTTTCTTT
TRBV6-5	-	TRBJ2-2	-	CASSSLASPNTGELFF	TGTGCCAGCAGTTCCTTAGCCTCCCCGAACACCGGGGAGCTGTTTTTT
TRBV7-7	-	TRBJ2-1	-	CASPFDEQFF	TGTGCCAGCCCCTTTGATGAGCAGTTCTTC
TRBV2	-	TRBJ2-3	-	CASSDSGSDTQYF	TGTGCCAGCAGTGACTCAGGTTCTGATACGCAGTATTTT
TRBV11-3	-	TRBJ2-2	-	CASSPDSTGELFF	TGTGCCAGCAGCCCGGACAGCACCGGGGAGCTGTTTTTT